Presented here are 18 T cell receptor beta chains from one specimen sequenced in a study of OX40 agonist ivuxolimab in advanced cancers. The library was prepared using the immunoSEQ multiplex PCR assay. TCRdb carries this immuneACCESS record with in-frame sequences only. Its versions omit some clonotypes, under half of them owing to an unresolved V gene in the studies checked, with the rest unexplained. The sample table holds just under 80,000 clones, of which approximately 91% were seen once. Approximately 0.4% of the sample rests with the top ten. The sequencing used CD4+ or CD8+ T cells sorted from blood, collected in a trial of the OX40 agonist ivuxolimab. These receptors were taken from an adult with an advanced solid tumor such as melanoma, head and neck, liver or kidney cancer.

This sequence joins TRBV9 and TRBJ2-1, with 15 bases fitting TRBD2. The CDR3 is made up of 17 amino acids. The ends lost 0 bases at V and 8 bases at J; junction bases unmatched: 6. Germline assignment: CDR1 SGDLS and CDR2 YYNGEE. Here the CDR3 DNA reads TGTGCCAGCAGCGTAGGGACTAGCGGGAGGGCGAGGTATGAGCAGTTCTTC. Protein: CASSVGTSGRARYEQFF.

This chain connects TRBV9 to TRBJ2-2; 7 bases align to TRBD2. The CDR3 is 15 amino acids. The trim removed 3 bases at V and 0 bases at J, leaving 2 bases unmatched. Germline assignment: CDR1 SGDLS and CDR2 YYNGEE. The CDR3 loop reads CASSASGSNTGELFF. CDR3 nucleotides: TGTGCCAGCAGCGCTAGCGGTTCGAACACCGGGGAGCTGTTTTTT. The whole variable domain, remainder taken from reference TRBV9 and TRBJ2-2, is DSGVTQTPKHLITATGQRVTLRCSPRSGDLSVYWYQQSLDQGLQFLIQYYNGEERAKGNILERFSAQQFPDLHSELNLSSLELGDSALYFCASSASGSNTGELFFGEGSRLTVL.

The V gene is TRBV7-8, the J gene TRBJ1-1; D gene uncertain. Germline-derived CDR1 and CDR2 are SGHVS and FQNEAQ. V lost 2 bases and J lost 1, with 5 bases in between. CDR3 size: 13 residues. Here the CDR3 reads CASSLRQNTEAFF. The DNA for the CDR3 is TGTGCCAGCAGCTTAAGACAGAACACTGAAGCTTTCTTT.

This sequence joins TRBV15 and TRBJ2-1, with 10 bases matching TRBD1. Germline loops: CDR1 LNHNV, CDR2 YYDKDF (reference sequence). Trimming removed 1 base from V and 1 base from J; junction bases left unmatched: 13. This CDR3 has 20 amino acids. Here the CDR3 reads CATSRAGQGRIKRSYNEQFF. Written as DNA, the CDR3 is TGTGCCACCAGCAGAGCGGGACAGGGGAGAATTAAAAGGTCCTACAATGAGCAGTTCTTC.

The V call is TRBV9, the J call TRBJ2-1; 9 bases are a match to TRBD2. V lost 0 bases to trimming and J lost 0 bases; unmatched junction nucleotides: 7. Germline values: CDR1 SGDLS, CDR2 YYNGEE. The CDR3 consists of 18 residues. The CDR3 protein is CASSVDQAGGLSYNEQFF. The CDR3 DNA reads TGTGCCAGCAGCGTAGATCAAGCGGGAGGACTCTCCTACAATGAGCAGTTCTTC. The full variable domain, in which reference TRBV9 and TRBJ2-1 provide the parts outside the CDR3, is DSGVTQTPKHLITATGQRVTLRCSPRSGDLSVYWYQQSLDQGLQFLIQYYNGEERAKGNILERFSAQQFPDLHSELNLSSLELGDSALYFCASSVDQAGGLSYNEQFFGPGTRLTVL.

The rearrangement joins TRBV10-3 to TRBJ2-5; D possibly corresponds to TRBD1 (5 bases). The DNA end favors TRBJ2-7, so the J call may be wrong. Germline V lookup: CDR1 ENHRY, CDR2 SYGVKD. There are 14 residues in the CDR3. The chain's CDR3 is CAISESTGPYEQYF. DNA of the CDR3: TGTGCCATCAGTGAGTCTACAGGACCTTACGAGCAGTACTTC.

J is TRBJ2-7 and V is TRBV19, with a possible D match to TRBD1 (6 bases). Germline CDR1 is LNHDA and CDR2 is SQIVND (reference sequence). With 9 bases removed from V and 3 bases from J, the gap between germline ends came to 15 bases. The CDR3 loop spans 13 amino acids. CDR3: CASTDSSGYEQYF. CDR3 in DNA: TGTGCCAGCACGGACAGCTCTGGCTACGAGCAGTACTTC.

The genes are TRBV5-1 and TRBJ2-5, with a weak D call TRBD1 (6 bases). V was trimmed by 4 bases and J by 3 bases, leaving 19 bases between them. The CDR3 sequence is 16 residues long. Looked up from germline, CDR1 is SGHRS and CDR2 is YFSETQ. CDR3 region: CASSELQGTFEETQYF. The CDR3 DNA is TGCGCCAGCAGCGAATTACAGGGTACCTTTGAAGAGACCCAGTACTTC.

The chain has TRBV6-5 and TRBJ2-1, with 10 positions matching TRBD2. The trim removed 5 bases at V and 4 bases at J, leaving 5 bases unmatched. CDR1 is MNHEY and CDR2 is SVGAGI in the germline V gene. CDR3 length: 15 residues. As DNA, the CDR3 is TGTGCCAGCAGTACCACTAGCGGGACTTACAATGAGCAGTTCTTC. Translated: CASSTTSGTYNEQFF.

The CDR3 protein is CASSASEDRLEQYF. The DNA for the CDR3 is TGTGCCAGCAGCGCCTCGGAGGATCGACTCGAGCAGTACTTC. The rearrangement uses TRBV7-2 and TRBJ2-5, with TRBD2 as a possible D gene (5 bases). The J call is in doubt because the DNA end fits TRBJ2-7 better. Germline CDR1 reads SGHTA; CDR2 reads FQGNSA. CDR3 length: 14 residues.

V gene TRBV7-2 combines with J gene TRBJ2-3; 10 nucleotides align to TRBD2. V dropped 2 bases and J dropped 1; count of bases not matched to a gene: 9. CDR3 length: 18 residues. Per germline, CDR1 SGHTA and CDR2 FQGNSA. For the CDR3, the DNA is TGTGCCAGCAGCTTATCGGGTGGGCTAGCGGGAGGCACAGATACGCAGTATTTT. Translated, it gives CASSLSGGLAGGTDTQYF.

The chain uses TRBV5-1 and TRBJ2-5; either TRBD1 or TRBD2 may fit D (5 bases each). The V end lost 0 bases, the J end lost 5 bases, and 20 bases lay between the germline ends. The CDR3 runs to 17 residues. Germline loops: CDR1 SGHRS, CDR2 YFSETQ. CDR3 coding DNA: TGCGCCAGCAGCTTGGTAATAGAGGGAAGGGGCTGGGAGACCCAGTACTTC. Its protein product is CASSLVIEGRGWETQYF.

The CDR3 DNA is TGTGCCAGCAGCTTGGGCGGGACTAACTACAATGAGCAGTTCTTC. Amino acids: CASSLGGTNYNEQFF. J is TRBJ2-1 and V is TRBV11-3, with TRBD2 identical over 7 bases. With V trimmed by 3 bases and J by 3 bases, 5 bases remained unmatched. CDR1 is SGHNT, CDR2 YENEEA, per germline. The CDR3 runs to 15 residues.

V and J are TRBV10-3 and TRBJ2-5; 8 nucleotides align to TRBD2. The germline V gene encodes CDR1 ENHRY and CDR2 SYGVKD. J was trimmed by 2 bases and V by 9 bases; bases with no gene match: 5. The CDR3 is 13 residues long. The CDR3 DNA sequence: TGTGCCATATCCGGGGGGGGGCAAGAGACCCAGTACTTC. Protein sequence: CAISGGGQETQYF.

The CDR3 DNA is TGTGCCAGCAGCCTTCGGACAGGGGCGAACACTGAAGCTTTCTTT. This encodes CASSLRTGANTEAFF. V is TRBV7-2 and J is TRBJ1-1; 9 bases are a match to TRBD1. This CDR3 comprises 15 residues. Germline-derived CDR1 and CDR2 are SGHTA and FQGNSA. The ends lost 5 bases at V and 1 base at J; junction bases unmatched: 5. Full variable domain (rest looked up from reference TRBV7-2 and TRBJ1-1): GAGVSQSPSNKVTEKGKDVELRCDPISGHTALYWYRQSLGQGLEFLIYFQGNSAPDKSGLPSDRFSAERTGGSVSTLTIQRTQQEDSAVYLCASSLRTGANTEAFFGQGTRLTVV.

The V and J genes are TRBV14 and TRBJ1-1, with TRBD1 identical over 7 bases. The junction had 15 bases not matched to a gene; V was cut back by 4 bases and J by 1 base. The CDR3 totals 18 residues. Germline lookup yields CDR1 SGHDN and CDR2 FVKESK. In DNA form, the CDR3 reads TGTGCCAGCAGCCCGAAGATCAGTAAGGGGGCCTCGAACACTGAAGCTTTCTTT. Protein product: CASSPKISKGASNTEAFF.

This chain joins TRBV4-1 and TRBJ1-5; no definite D call. Trimming removed 2 bases from V and 2 bases from J, with 16 bases in between. This CDR3 spans 17 amino acids. Per germline, CDR1 MGHRA and CDR2 YSYEKL. The CDR3 sequence is CASSQSALSAGNQPQHF. CDR3 DNA sequence: TGCGCCAGCAGCCAAAGCGCACTCTCAGCGGGCAATCAGCCCCAGCATTTT.

The V gene is TRBV5-1, the J gene TRBJ2-2, with 10 bases aligning to TRBD2. This CDR3 is 15 amino acids long. The ends lost 0 bases at V and 8 bases at J; junction bases unmatched: 4. CDR1 and CDR2 (germline): SGHRS, YFSETQ. This chain's CDR3 is CASSLVASGSGELFF. In DNA form, the CDR3 reads TGCGCCAGCAGCTTGGTTGCTAGCGGGAGTGGGGAGCTGTTTTTT.